This entry lists 27 T cell receptor beta chains sequenced from one sample in a study of cytomegalovirus exposure and HLA in healthy donors (dated by TCRdb to 2017 to 2019). Library prep was done by the immunoSEQ multiplex PCR assay. A mixture of 60 forward primers for TCR Vbeta segments and 13 reverse primers for TCR Jbeta segments was used in the multiplex PCR. Sourced from immuneACCESS, this table was stored by TCRdb with only in-frame sequences that have V and J called. A share of the clones is absent; for the studies checked, an unresolved V gene accounts for under half, and the remainder has no known explanation. Recorded for this sample are 120,000 or so clones; about 74% of them occurred a single time. The ten largest account for approximately 6% of the sample. Sequences were obtained from PBMCs. The receptors stem from a woman aged 45-65 years in good health and CMV-seropositive.

The chain uses TRBV19 and TRBJ1-1, with D possibly TRBD1 on 5 matching bases. Looked up from germline, CDR1 is LNHDA and CDR2 is SQIVND (reference sequence). The CDR3 spans 16 residues. V was cut by 2 bases and J by 1 base, with 14 bases left in between. The DNA for the CDR3 is TGTGCCAGTAGTATACTGCCGGGACTGCAGAACACTGAAGCTTTCTTT. Translation gives CASSILPGLQNTEAFF. The whole variable domain, remainder taken from reference TRBV19 and TRBJ1-1, is DGGITQSPKYLFRKEGQNVTLSCEQNLNHDAMYWYRQDPGQGLRLIYYSQIVNDFQKGDIAEGYSVSREKKESFPLTVTSAQKNPTAFYLCASSILPGLQNTEAFFGQGTRLTVV.

This clone was seen a single time. This chain joins TRBV19 and TRBJ2-4, with TRBD2 matching over 7 bases. V lost 0 bases to trimming and J lost 6 bases; unmatched junction nucleotides: 8. Germline values: CDR1 LNHDA, CDR2 SQIVND (reference sequence). The CDR3 totals 16 residues. CDR3 loop: CASSIDSPGGLNIQYF. The CDR3, as DNA: TGTGCCAGTAGTATAGATTCCCCGGGGGGTTTAAACATTCAGTACTTC. Full variable domain (missing parts from reference TRBV19 and TRBJ2-4): DGGITQSPKYLFRKEGQNVTLSCEQNLNHDAMYWYRQDPGQGLRLIYYSQIVNDFQKGDIAEGYSVSREKKESFPLTVTSAQKNPTAFYLCASSIDSPGGLNIQYFGAGTRLSVL.

The chain has TRBV9 and TRBJ2-1; 9 positions agree with TRBD1. The CDR3 runs 14 residues. With 0 bases clipped from V and 9 bases from J, the junction kept 4 bases outside the gene matches. CDR1 is SGDLS and CDR2 is YYNGEE in the germline V gene. CDR3 coding DNA: TGTGCCAGCAGCGTAGGACAGGGGGTCGGTGAGCAGTTCTTC. Residues: CASSVGQGVGEQFF. Supplemented by reference TRBV9 and TRBJ2-1, the full variable domain reads DSGVTQTPKHLITATGQRVTLRCSPRSGDLSVYWYQQSLDQGLQFLIQYYNGEERAKGNILERFSAQQFPDLHSELNLSSLELGDSALYFCASSVGQGVGEQFFGPGTRLTVL.

The V gene is TRBV9, the J gene TRBJ2-6, with D tentatively TRBD2 (5 bases). The germline V and J ends were trimmed by 3 bases and 0 bases, with 7 bases remaining between them. CDR1 SGDLS and CDR2 YYNGEE come from the germline V gene. The CDR3 spans 15 residues. The CDR3 spells CASSAGGSGANVLTF. Written as DNA, the CDR3 is TGTGCCAGCAGCGCAGGAGGCTCTGGGGCCAACGTCCTGACTTTC.

The chain employs TRBV7-8 and TRBJ1-2, with 8 positions matching TRBD1. The CDR3 is 15 residues long. V shed 2 bases, J shed 5 bases, and the junction held 7 bases outside the gene matches. Germline CDR1 is SGHVS and CDR2 is FQNEAQ. CDR3 sequence (DNA): TGTGCCAGCAGCTTAACAGGGGGGGGCCCTTATGGCTACACCTTC. Protein product: CASSLTGGGPYGYTF.

The V gene is TRBV6-5, the J gene TRBJ1-1, with a weak D call TRBD1 (5 bases). The CDR3 is 15 residues long. The germline V gene has CDR1 MNHEY and CDR2 SVGAGI. The ends were cut back, 2 bases at V and 7 bases at J, with 17 bases in the middle. The CDR3 bases are TGTGCCAGCAGTTACAAGGGGAACCGCCGCAGTGAAGCTTTCTTT. Translated: CASSYKGNRRSEAFF.

There are a few counts of this clone. The rearrangement uses TRBV11-3 and TRBJ2-7; TRBD2 is a possible D gene (5 bases). This CDR3 region has 15 residues. Deletions cut 6 bases from V and 7 bases from J, with 22 bases between. Germline CDR1 reads SGHNT; CDR2 reads YENEEA. The CDR3 DNA sequence: TGTGCCAGCAGTTGGATCGCGGCTCCCTCGGGAGAGCAGTACTTC. Its protein is CASSWIAAPSGEQYF.

This chain links TRBV7-8 with TRBJ2-2; D uncertain. V lost 2 bases to trimming and J lost 0 bases, with 7 bases between them. CDR1 and CDR2 (germline): SGHVS, FQNEAQ. The CDR3 sequence is 15 residues long. CDR3 in amino acids: CASSLRTTNTGELFF. DNA of the CDR3: TGTGCCAGCAGCTTAAGAACTACGAACACCGGGGAGCTGTTTTTT.

This chain joins TRBV2 and TRBJ1-1; tentative D call: TRBD1 (6 bases). The CDR3 consists of 14 residues. Germline CDR1 reads SNHLY; CDR2 reads FYNNEI. Between the trimmed V and J ends, which lost 4 bases and 1 base, there was a span of 10 bases. As DNA, the CDR3 is TGTGCCAGCAGTGGGGGGCCATGGAACACTGAAGCTTTCTTT. It yields the protein CASSGGPWNTEAFF.

The chain employs TRBV2 and TRBJ1-4, with 9 bases lining up with TRBD1. This CDR3 has 13 residues. Trimming took 8 bases from V and 7 from J; bases not matched to a gene: 5. The germline V gene has CDR1 SNHLY and CDR2 FYNNEI. The DNA for the CDR3 is TGTGCCAGCCATGGACAGGGGAGTGAAAAACTGTTTTTT. It encodes CASHGQGSEKLFF.

The chain couples TRBV7-8 to TRBJ1-6; 8 bases match TRBD1. Looked up from germline, CDR1 is SGHVS and CDR2 is FQNEAQ. With 3 bases clipped from V and 12 bases from J, the junction kept 16 bases outside the gene matches. The CDR3 is 17 amino acids. In DNA, the CDR3 is TGTGCCAGCAGCTTCGGAACAGGGGGGGGATCAATTCGACCCCTCCACTTT. It yields the protein CASSFGTGGGSIRPLHF. Complete variable domain (other parts from reference TRBV7-8 and TRBJ1-6): GAGVSQSPRYKVAKRGQDVALRCDPISGHVSLFWYQQALGQGPEFLTYFQNEAQLDKSGLPSDRFFAERPEGSVSTLKIQRTQQEDSAVYLCASSFGTGGGSIRPLHFGNGTRLTVT.

This chain joins TRBV7-9 and TRBJ2-7; 7 positions match TRBD2. This CDR3 spans 13 amino acids. V dropped 8 bases and J dropped 3; count of bases not matched to a gene: 7. Germline lookup yields CDR1 SEHNR and CDR2 FQNEAQ (reference sequence). The CDR3 here is CASSSGDHYEQYF. CDR3 DNA sequence: TGTGCCAGCTCCAGCGGGGACCACTACGAGCAGTACTTC.

The rearrangement uses TRBV9 and TRBJ1-2; 7 bases map to TRBD1. Germline V CDR1 and CDR2: SGDLS, YYNGEE. The V segment lost 1 base and the J segment 10 bases; nucleotides outside the gene matches: 4. This CDR3 is built from 12 residues. CDR3 in amino acids: CASSVHRGYYTF. For the CDR3, the DNA is TGTGCCAGCAGCGTACACAGGGGTTACTACACCTTC.

The genes are TRBV7-2 and TRBJ2-7; 7 bases line up with TRBD2. Germline CDR1 SGHTA, CDR2 FQGNSA. V was pared by 5 bases and J by 0 bases, with 4 bases of the junction left unmatched. The CDR3 is made up of 14 amino acids. The CDR3: CASSVGGSSYEQYF. In DNA form, the CDR3 reads TGTGCCAGCAGCGTCGGGGGGAGCTCCTACGAGCAGTACTTC.

This clone was found once. The chain is built from TRBV4-2 and TRBJ2-5; TRBD2 matches 7 bases. V dropped 0 bases and J dropped 5; count of bases not matched to a gene: 6. This CDR3 region has 15 residues. Germline loops: CDR1 LGHNA, CDR2 YNFKEQ. CDR3 residues: CASSQDPGRAETQYF. CDR3 bases: TGTGCCAGCAGCCAAGATCCGGGGAGGGCCGAGACCCAGTACTTC.

This clone was detected only once. The chain is built from TRBV2 and TRBJ2-5, with D possibly TRBD1 on 7 matching bases. This CDR3 comprises 13 residues. Trimming left V 7 bases short and J 4 bases short, with 13 bases between. Per germline, CDR1 SNHLY and CDR2 FYNNEI. CDR3 in amino acids: CASKQGGRETQYF. For the CDR3, the DNA is TGTGCCAGCAAGCAGGGGGGTCGAGAGACCCAGTACTTC. The complete variable domain, with remaining parts taken from reference TRBV2 and TRBJ2-5, reads EPEVTQTPSHQVTQMGQEVILRCVPISNHLYFYWYRQILGQKVEFLVSFYNNEISEKSEIFDDQFSVERPDGSNFTLKIRSTKLEDSAMYFCASKQGGRETQYFGPGTRLLVL.

The chain employs TRBV9 and TRBJ2-3; D is perhaps TRBD2 (7 bases). Trimming stripped 4 bases from V and 2 bases from J, with 14 bases between. CDR1 and CDR2 (germline): SGDLS, YYNGEE. The CDR3 extends over 15 amino acids. As DNA, the CDR3 is TGTGCCAGCAGCAGAGGGGGGGGCTCCACAGATACGCAGTATTTT. Its translation is CASSRGGGSTDTQYF.

In nucleotides, the CDR3 is TGTGCCACCGCGCGAGGACAGGCGCGAGAGACCCAGTACTTC. Translated: CATARGQARETQYF. This sequence joins TRBV6-1 and TRBJ2-5; the match to TRBD1 covers 7 bases. The CDR3 runs 14 residues. V trimming: 10 bases; J trimming: 4 bases; junction bases outside the gene matches: 12. Germline CDR1 and CDR2: MNHNS and SASEGT.

The CDR3 DNA reads as TGTGCCAGTAGTATAGAGGACAGTCGGAGCTACGAGCAGTACTTC. Protein product: CASSIEDSRSYEQYF. The genes are TRBV19 and TRBJ2-7; D is possibly TRBD1 (6 bases). Between the trimmed V and J ends, which lost 0 bases and 3 bases, there was a span of 12 bases. Germline V lookup: CDR1 LNHDA, CDR2 SQIVND (reference sequence). The CDR3 is 15 amino acids.

The chain carries TRBV6-5 and TRBJ1-4; 7 bases map to TRBD1. Germline loops: CDR1 MNHEY, CDR2 SVGAGI. Trimming cost V 7 bases and J 0 bases; bases outside gene matches: 2. This CDR3 is 14 amino acids long. The CDR3 spells CASKGAATNEKLFF. CDR3 bases: TGTGCCAGCAAGGGGGCTGCAACTAATGAAAAACTGTTTTTT.

The chain has TRBV27 and TRBJ1-5; the D gene is possibly TRBD1 (5 bases). Germline-derived CDR1 and CDR2 are MNHEY and SMNVEV (reference sequence). V lost 7 bases, J lost 9 bases, and 16 bases lay in between. This CDR3 has 13 residues. DNA of the CDR3: TGTGCCAGCACCATCCAAAAGGGACTGCCCCAGCATTTT. Protein product: CASTIQKGLPQHF.

The chain employs TRBV7-9 and TRBJ2-5, with 8 nucleotides matching TRBD2. Trimming at V came to 5 bases and at J to 5 bases, leaving 7 bases not matched to a gene. CDR1 SEHNR and CDR2 FQNEAQ come from the germline V gene (reference sequence). This CDR3 is built from 14 residues. CDR3 loop: CASSPGGFDETQYF. The CDR3 coding sequence is TGTGCCAGCAGCCCGGGGGGGTTTGACGAGACCCAGTACTTC.

CDR3 in DNA: TGTGCCATCAGCACCTCCGTCTATTTGAGAGGTCTCCTCCACTTT. This translates into CAISTSVYLRGLLHF. V gene TRBV10-3 combines with J gene TRBJ1-6; no definite D call. Trimming shortened V by 6 bases and J by 15 bases, and 24 bases separated the two germline ends. Germline CDR1 and CDR2: ENHRY and SYGVKD. CDR3 length equals 15 residues.

This clone was detected only a few times. The V gene is TRBV5-6, the J gene TRBJ2-5; D may be TRBD2 (5 bases). This CDR3 has 16 residues. The germline V gene has CDR1 SGHDT and CDR2 YYEEEE. V lost 2 bases and J lost 3, with 17 bases in between. The DNA of the CDR3 is TGTGCCAGCAGCTTAACGGGATTGGTGGGGAAAGAGACCCAGTACTTC. The encoded protein is CASSLTGLVGKETQYF.

V usage is TRBV15 and J usage is TRBJ2-7; D may be TRBD1 (5 bases). There are 15 residues in the CDR3. Germline V gives CDR1 LNHNV, CDR2 YYDKDF (reference sequence). V lost 0 bases to trimming and J lost 2 bases, with 11 bases between them. CDR3 residues: CATSRDLRAPYEQYF. Written as DNA, the CDR3 is TGTGCCACCAGCAGAGATCTCAGGGCACCCTACGAGCAGTACTTC.

The chain links TRBV10-3 to TRBJ2-2, with D unclear. CDR1 and CDR2 (germline): ENHRY, SYGVKD. The CDR3 spans 13 residues. The ends were cut back, 6 bases at V and 1 base at J, with 6 bases in the middle. In DNA form, the CDR3 reads TGTGCCATCAGAATAGAGAACACCGGGGAGCTGTTTTTT. Amino acids: CAIRIENTGELFF.

The chain is built from TRBV18 and TRBJ1-4; the match to TRBD1 covers 10 bases. Trimming cost V 6 bases and J 8 bases; bases outside gene matches: 6. CDR1 is KGHSH and CDR2 is LQKENI in the germline V gene. The length of the CDR3 is 14 residues. CDR3 residues: CASSDDRGREKLFF. Here the CDR3 DNA reads TGTGCCAGCTCGGACGACAGGGGGCGAGAAAAACTGTTTTTT.